These 23 T cell receptor beta chains were all obtained from the same sample, sequenced in a study of blood T cells in healthy people across ages. Then a second PCR, running roughly 6 to 11 cycles, was carried out with a sample-barcoded 5' primer and a J-beta primer mix. TCRdb called the 5' RACE reads again in MiXCR, with one record for every CDR3 protein. The repertoire holds 630,000 or so distinct CDR3 sequences, with about a third as singletons. Sequenced: blood. Receptors originate from a woman of 80 years or more in good health.

This clonotype was seen more than once but under ten times. V usage is TRBV6-5 and J usage is TRBJ2-7, with D possibly being TRBD1 (6 bases). V lost 5 bases, J lost 2 bases, and 16 bases lay in between. The germline CDR1 and CDR2 sequences are MNHEY and SVGAGI. This CDR3 comprises 15 residues. CDR3: CASSTGTPVTYEQYF. CDR3 bases: TGTGCCAGCAGTACCGGGACACCCGTCACCTACGAGCAGTACTTC.

This clonotype was seen only a few times. The chain couples TRBV11-2 to TRBJ2-5, with D perhaps TRBD1 (6 bases). Germline V lookup: CDR1 SGHAT, CDR2 FQNNGV. The CDR3 length is 14 residues. V lost 4 bases, J lost 11 bases, and 20 bases lay in between. The CDR3 protein is CASSSLQGHNEQYF. The CDR3 DNA reads as TGTGCCAGCAGCTCTCTCCAGGGGCACAATGAGCAGTACTTC. Full variable domain (missing parts from reference TRBV11-2 and TRBJ2-5): EAGVAQSPRYKIIEKRQSVAFWCNPISGHATLYWYQQILGQGPKLLIQFQNNGVVDDSQLPKDRFSAERLKGVDSTLKIQPAKLEDSAVYLCASSSLQGHNEQYFGPGTRLLVL.

This chain uses TRBV21-1 with TRBJ1-2; TRBD1, the table's D call, lacks a check against the DNA. TRBV21-1 is labeled a pseudogene. The CDR3 extends over 13 amino acids. The CDR3, as DNA: TGTGCCAGCAGCCCCTCAGGGTGGGATGGTTACACCTTC. Encoded protein: CASSPSGWDGYTF.

The J gene is TRBJ1-5, the V gene TRBV6-2 or TRBV6-3, with TRBD1 identical over 9 bases. CDR3 size: 14 residues. The V gene end was trimmed by 6 bases and the J gene end by 7 bases; junction bases not matched to a gene: 7. The germline CDR1 and CDR2 sequences are MNHEY and SVGEGT. CDR3 coding DNA: TGTGCCAGCAGACACGACAGGGGGAACCAGCCCCAGCATTTT. This sequence encodes CASRHDRGNQPQHF.

This clonotype was recorded at least ten times. The chain links TRBV11-2 to TRBJ1-2; D is unclear. From germline, CDR1 is SGHAT and CDR2 FQNNGV. The CDR3 extends over 13 amino acids. Between the trimmed V and J ends, which lost 3 bases and 4 bases, there was a span of 9 bases. The CDR3 spells CASSLGSSYGYTF. The DNA of the CDR3 is TGTGCCAGCAGCTTGGGTTCCTCCTATGGCTACACCTTC.

The genes are TRBV20-1 and TRBJ2-1, with 9 bases lining up with TRBD1. The J call could be wrong; TRBJ2-7 is a better fit for the DNA end. The CDR3 extends over 15 amino acids. Germline CDR1 reads DFQATT; CDR2 reads SNEGSKA (reference sequence). The CDR3 DNA follows: TGCAGTGCCACGTTGGACAGGGGCTCCTACAATGAGCAGTACTTC. The encoded protein is CSATLDRGSYNEQYF.

The rearrangement uses TRBV5-1 and TRBJ1-4, with D perhaps TRBD1 (5 bases). V lost 0 bases and J 6 bases, leaving 6 bases between the germline ends. Germline V lookup: CDR1 SGHRS, CDR2 YFSETQ. This CDR3 comprises 13 residues. The CDR3 DNA reads TGCGCCAGCAGCTTGGTGGGGGATGAAAAACTGTTTTTT. Its translation is CASSLVGDEKLFF.

The chain uses TRBV29-1 and TRBJ2-5; TRBD1 might be the D (5 bases). Trimming shortened V by 4 bases and J by 2 bases, and 14 bases separated the two germline ends. The CDR3 length is 14 residues. Per the germline V gene, CDR1 is SQVTM and CDR2 is ANQGSEA. Written as DNA, the CDR3 is TGCAGCGTTGTAGGGGCGGCCTCACAAGAGACCCAGTACTTC. As protein: CSVVGAASQETQYF. The whole variable domain, filled in from reference TRBV29-1 and TRBJ2-5, reads SAVISQKPSRDICQRGTSLTIQCQVDSQVTMMFWYRQQPGQSLTLIATANQGSEATYESGFVIDKFPISRPNLTFSTLTVSNMSPEDSSIYLCSVVGAASQETQYFGPGTRLLVL.

As for this clonotype: A much larger clone differs from this one at a single base, so this may be a read error. The CDR3 nucleotides are TGTGCCAGCAGTGTCGCAAAGGCTAGCAATCAGCCCCAGCATTTT. Protein: CASSVAKASNQPQHF. The rearrangement uses TRBV28 and TRBJ1-5; D gene ambiguous. The CDR3 extends over 15 amino acids. In germline, CDR1 is MDHEN, CDR2 SYDVKM. The V end was cut by 5 bases, the J end by 0 bases, with 11 bases between.

The chain couples TRBV29-1 to TRBJ1-2; 7 nucleotides line up with TRBD1. Germline V gene sequence: CDR1 SQVTM, CDR2 ANQGSEA. This CDR3 has 13 residues. The V segment lost 6 bases and the J segment 1 base; nucleotides outside the gene matches: 5. This CDR3 is CSVVQGYNYGYTF. CDR3 nucleotide sequence: TGCAGCGTGGTACAGGGGTATAACTATGGCTACACCTTC.

Remarks on this clonotype: No conserved phenylalanine or tryptophan is present at the end of the CDR3, so a read error is the likely explanation. The chain employs TRBV5-6 and TRBJ2-4, with 9 bases identical to TRBD1. CDR1 SGHDT and CDR2 YYEEEE come from the germline V gene. The CDR3 contains 17 residues. V shed 0 bases, J shed 1 base, and the junction held 5 bases outside the gene matches. The CDR3 DNA reads as TGTGCCAGCAGCTTGGACAGGGGGCGATGGGCCAAAAACATTCAGTACTTA. Its translation: CASSLDRGRWAKNIQYL.

This clonotype was seen many times. CDR3 residues: CASSLGADYGYTF. CDR3 in DNA: TGCGCCAGCAGCTTGGGGGCTGACTATGGCTACACCTTC. The chain employs TRBV5-1 and TRBJ1-2; D not certain. This CDR3 comprises 13 residues. The germline V and J ends were trimmed by 0 bases and 3 bases, with 6 bases remaining between them. Germline loops: CDR1 SGHRS, CDR2 YFSETQ.

As concerns this clonotype: A much larger clone lies one base from this, so it may be a read error. V usage is TRBV7-2 and J usage is TRBJ2-5; 12 bases map to TRBD2. V trimming: 1 base; J trimming: 10 bases; junction bases outside the gene matches: 7. This CDR3 comprises 15 residues. CDR1 SGHTA and CDR2 FQGNSA come from the germline V gene. CDR3 sequence reads: CASSLERLAGAGQYF. The DNA of the CDR3 is TGTGCCAGCAGCTTAGAGCGACTAGCGGGGGCGGGCCAGTACTTC. Drawing the rest from reference TRBV7-2 and TRBJ2-5, the complete variable domain is GAGVSQSPSNKVTEKGKDVELRCDPISGHTALYWYRQSLGQGLEFLIYFQGNSAPDKSGLPSDRFSAERTGGSVSTLTIQRTQQEDSAVYLCASSLERLAGAGQYFGPGTRLLVL.

This clonotype has just one count. The rearrangement uses TRBV15 and TRBJ1-1, with no clear D. The ends were cut back, 6 bases at V and 3 bases at J, with 14 bases in the middle. The germline CDR1 and CDR2 sequences are LNHNV and YYDKDF (reference sequence). The CDR3 has 14 residues. CDR3: CATSQDRSDTEAFF. The CDR3 nucleotides read TGTGCCACCAGTCAGGACCGGTCAGACACTGAAGCTTTCTTT.

The chain uses TRBV19 and TRBJ2-1; 11 bases are a match to TRBD2. Per germline, CDR1 LNHDA and CDR2 SQIVND (reference sequence). This CDR3 comprises 15 residues. With 3 bases clipped from V and 6 bases from J, the junction kept 4 bases outside the gene matches. The CDR3 sequence is CASSIRLAGTNEQFF. The CDR3 DNA follows: TGTGCCAGTAGTATTCGACTAGCGGGGACCAATGAGCAGTTCTTC.

This clonotype was counted many times. The V call is TRBV6-6, the J call TRBJ2-7, with D unresolved. This CDR3 comprises 11 residues. V dropped 5 bases and J dropped 10 bases, with 12 bases sitting between them. Per the germline V gene, CDR1 is MNHNY and CDR2 is SVGAGI (reference sequence). CDR3 amino acids: CASSAGSRQYF. CDR3 nucleotides: TGTGCCAGCAGTGCCGGGTCACGACAGTACTTC.

This clonotype was recorded a few times. V gene TRBV12-5 combines with J gene TRBJ1-2, with D tentatively TRBD1 (6 bases). Trimming shortened V by 4 bases and J by 4 bases, and 19 bases separated the two germline ends. Germline CDR1 reads LGHNT; CDR2 reads FRNRAP. The CDR3 extends over 16 amino acids. CDR3 amino acids: CASGSSPPGHGYGYTF. The DNA of the CDR3 is TGTGCTAGTGGTTCGTCCCCCCCGGGACACGGCTATGGCTACACCTTC. Together with reference TRBV12-5 and TRBJ1-2, the CDR3 gives the full variable domain: DARVTQTPRHKVTEMGQEVTMRCQPILGHNTVFWYRQTMMQGLELLAYFRNRAPLDDSGMPKDRFSAEMPDATLATLKIQPSEPRDSAVYFCASGSSPPGHGYGYTFGSGTRLTVV.

The rearrangement joins TRBV7-2 to TRBJ1-2; a possible D gene is TRBD1 (6 bases). The CDR3 is made up of 15 amino acids. The germline V gene encodes CDR1 SGHTA and CDR2 FQGNSA. Trimming shortened V by 1 base and J by 8 bases, and 17 bases separated the two germline ends. CDR3 nucleotides: TGTGCCAGCAGCTTAGACTCGGGGGCCAGGGTAGGCTACACCTTC. The encoded protein is CASSLDSGARVGYTF. Using reference TRBV7-2 and TRBJ1-2 for the parts outside the CDR3, the full variable domain is GAGVSQSPSNKVTEKGKDVELRCDPISGHTALYWYRQSLGQGLEFLIYFQGNSAPDKSGLPSDRFSAERTGGSVSTLTIQRTQQEDSAVYLCASSLDSGARVGYTFGSGTRLTVV.

The chain links TRBV15 to TRBJ2-5, with 7 nucleotides matching TRBD1. Germline CDR1 is LNHNV and CDR2 is YYDKDF (reference sequence). V lost 1 base, J lost 5 bases, and 4 bases stayed unmatched. This CDR3 contains 14 residues. CDR3 region: CATSRGQTGETQYF. The CDR3 DNA reads TGTGCCACCAGCAGAGGACAGACAGGGGAGACCCAGTACTTC.

This clonotype has at least ten counts. This chain uses TRBV5-1 with TRBJ2-5, with 14 nucleotides matching TRBD2. V dropped 7 bases and J dropped 5; count of bases not matched to a gene: 4. This CDR3 has 14 residues. CDR1 SGHRS and CDR2 YFSETQ come from the germline V gene. As DNA, the CDR3 is TGCGCCAGCGGACTAGCGGGGGGCCAGGAGACCCAGTACTTC. Its translation is CASGLAGGQETQYF.

At least ten counts were recorded for this clonotype. This chain connects TRBV20-1 to TRBJ1-4, with D unresolved. V was trimmed by 0 bases and J by 8 bases, leaving 7 bases between them. The germline V gene encodes CDR1 DFQATT and CDR2 SNEGSKA (reference sequence). The CDR3 is 12 amino acids. DNA of the CDR3: TGCAGTGCTAGAGATCAGACGGAAAAACTGTTTTTT. Residues: CSARDQTEKLFF.

The chain has TRBV5-1 and TRBJ1-1; the D gene is possibly TRBD1 (6 bases). Per germline, CDR1 SGHRS and CDR2 YFSETQ. Trimming pared 8 bases from V and 0 bases from J, leaving 17 bases between. This CDR3 has 15 amino acids. The CDR3 reads CASAPGHSMNTEAFF. The CDR3 DNA sequence: TGCGCCAGTGCCCCGGGACACAGTATGAACACTGAAGCTTTCTTT.

This clonotype has ten or more counts. The rearrangement joins TRBV20-1 to TRBJ2-3, with D perhaps TRBD1 (6 bases). Germline CDR1 is DFQATT and CDR2 is SNEGSKA (reference sequence). The length of the CDR3 is 15 residues. Trimming left V 1 base short and J 2 bases short, with 13 bases between. The CDR3 loop reads CSARGHREFTDTQYF. The DNA for the CDR3 is TGCAGTGCTAGAGGTCACAGGGAGTTCACAGATACGCAGTATTTT.